This T cell receptor (beta chain) derives from a study of T cells in Graves' hyperthyroidism and ophthalmopathy. Study conclusions and caveats: The model identified upcoming ophthalmopathy a median about 7.1 months ahead of onset. Most thyroid-expanded clonotypes above 0.001 were also found in blood.

Germline CDR1 reads DFQATT; CDR2 reads SNEGSKA (reference sequence). This CDR3 is built from 15 residues. V lost 2 bases and J lost 5, with 18 bases in between. Of note for this clonotype: Antigen unknown.

Amplification yielded TCR beta CDR3 regions, with RNA transcripts as the source. The HTBI set primed first-round TCR CDR3 RT-PCR. Via MiXCR, TCRdb re-called the multiplex PCR reads, giving one row per CDR3 protein. The sample gives roughly 500,000 distinct CDR3 sequences, roughly 50% of which show up once; over 15% is in the top ten. Exclusions: uncontrolled infection, other autoimmune disease, pregnancy, lactation. The study based diagnoses on clinical symptoms, serum thyroxine and TRAb, thyroid ultrasound and orbital computed tomography. This clonotype was sampled from an adult woman with Graves' disease, either hyperthyroidism or ophthalmopathy (not recorded which). The chain uses TRBV20-1 and TRBJ1-1, with D unclear. Sequencing input: peripheral blood or thyroid tissue (not recorded which). CDR3 sequence reads: CSARRWDGPRTEAFF. As DNA, the CDR3 is TGCAGTGCTAGAAGGTGGGATGGGCCCCGGACTGAAGCTTTCTTT.